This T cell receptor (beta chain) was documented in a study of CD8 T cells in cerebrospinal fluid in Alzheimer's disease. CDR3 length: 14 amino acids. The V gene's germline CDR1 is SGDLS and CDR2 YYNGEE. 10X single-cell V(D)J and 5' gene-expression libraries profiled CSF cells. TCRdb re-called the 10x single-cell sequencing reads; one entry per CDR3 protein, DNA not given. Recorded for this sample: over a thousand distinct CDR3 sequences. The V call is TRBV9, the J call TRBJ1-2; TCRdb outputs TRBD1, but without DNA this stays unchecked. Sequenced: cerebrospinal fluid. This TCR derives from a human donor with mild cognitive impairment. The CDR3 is CASSVDRDAYGYTF.